This TCR beta chain was captured in a study of cytomegalovirus exposure and HLA in healthy donors. Study-wide background: HLA-typed donors contributed 65 million to 85 million unique TCRs, which were held in an early data release. Across almost 400 genotyped donors, roughly 85% landed in the Caucasian-associated ancestry cluster.

This clone has only one observation. What it binds is not known. General study points: Some segments of the V type, notably TRBV6-2 and TRBV6-3, were excluded as indistinguishable.

V dropped 1 base and J dropped 3; count of bases not matched to a gene: 3. Germline CDR1 reads LGHNA; CDR2 reads YSLEER. CDR3 length equals 14 residues. With 60 Vbeta and 13 Jbeta primers, the PCR was carried out. Method: immunoSEQ multiplex PCR; TCRdb's copy keeps in-frame clones and lacks some. The data hold some 200,000 clones, with about four fifths observed a single time. The origin of this receptor is a girl aged 10 to 17 in good health and CMV-seropositive. V usage is TRBV4-3 and J usage is TRBJ2-7; 7 positions match TRBD1. The material sequenced was PBMCs. This CDR3 is CASSQGQGNYEQYF. The CDR3 bases are TGCGCCAGCAGCCAAGGACAGGGCAACTACGAGCAGTACTTC.